These T cell receptor beta chains were read from a single sample in a study of CD8+ T cells in alopecia areata. Repertoires were generated with immunoSEQ multiplex PCR, while TCRdb's copy carries only in-frame clones and drops some. The table lists approximately 65,000 clones, about 44% of them singletons. The sample consisted of CD8+ T cells sorted from blood, taken at week 0. All receptors derive from a human donor with alopecia areata. The CDR3 runs from the conserved cysteine through the conserved F or W. A D gene is named only where the DNA matches it firmly. Clone sizes are given selectively: once, few, many, or a class where the clone is expanded.

TRBJ2-2 TRBV7-2 TRBD1 - TGTGCCAGCAGCCCCAGACAGGGAAGCGGGGAGCTGTTTTTT CASSPRQGSGELFF
TRBJ2-7 TRBV19 TRBD2 - TGTGCCAGTAGTCATATAGCGGGGTACATTGACGAGCAGTACTTC CASSHIAGYIDEQYF
TRBJ2-1 TRBV27 - few TGTGCCAGCAGCTACGGGACAGAGCAGTTCTTC CASSYGTEQFF
TRBJ2-3 TRBV29-1 - - TGCAGCGTTGAAGGGGGTAGCGTCACTAGCACAGATACGCAGTATTTT CSVEGGSVTSTDTQYF
TRBJ2-5 TRBV14 TRBD1 - TGTGCCAGCAGCCAGAGGACAGGGGGCTTGGAGACCCAGTACTTC CASSQRTGGLETQYF
TRBJ2-2 TRBV29-1 - - TGCAGCGTTCTATTAACGGGAGACACCGGGGAGCTGTTTTTT CSVLLTGDTGELFF
TRBJ2-1 TRBV15 TRBD1 - TGTGCCACCAGCAGAGAACAACAGGGGATAGGGACCTCCTACAATGAGCAGTTCTTC CATSREQQGIGTSYNEQFF
TRBJ2-1 TRBV10-2 TRBD2 - TGCGCCAGCAGTGAGTGGGGTAGCGGGAGGCTCGATGAGCAGTTCTTC CASSEWGSGRLDEQFF
TRBJ2-7 TRBV29-1 TRBD2 few TGCAGCGTTGCTAGCGGGAGAGGGAACGAGCAGTACTTC CSVASGRGNEQYF
TRBJ2-1 TRBV5-6 - - TGTGCCAGCAGCTATATCGATAGTGAGCAGTTCTTC CASSYIDSEQFF
TRBJ2-3 TRBV7-9 - - TGTGCCAGCAGCTTACTAAGCGCAGATACGCAGTATTTT CASSLLSADTQYF
TRBJ2-2 TRBV9 - - TGTGCCAGCAGCGTAACAGGGAGCGGGGAGCTGTTTTTT CASSVTGSGELFF
TRBJ1-2 TRBV7-2 - - TGTGCCAGCAGCTTAATACCGGCGGGGAACTATGGCTACACCTTC CASSLIPAGNYGYTF
TRBJ2-7 TRBV27 - few TGTGCCAGCAGTGAATTCGGTCGGCGGGGGCCCGAATACGAGCAGTACTTC CASSEFGRRGPEYEQYF
TRBJ2-3 TRBV4-3 - - TGCGCCAGCAGCGGCAACGGGAGAGGCACAGATACGCAGTATTTT CASSGNGRGTDTQYF
TRBJ1-5 TRBV7-9 - - TGTGCCAGCAGCTTACCGGGATACAATCAGCCCCAGCATTTT CASSLPGYNQPQHF
TRBJ2-7 TRBV25-1 TRBD1 - TGTGCCAGCAGTGAATTTCTCCGGGACAGGGGGCACGAGCAGTACTTC CASSEFLRDRGHEQYF
TRBJ2-3 TRBV9 - - TGTGCCAGCAGCTTCGCCGGGAGAAGCACAGATACGCAGTATTTT CASSFAGRSTDTQYF
TRBJ2-5 TRBV4-3 - few TGCGCCAGCAGCCAAGGAAGAGGGTTCGAGGGGACCCAGTACTTC CASSQGRGFEGTQYF
TRBJ2-1 TRBV29-1 TRBD1 - TGCAGCGCCCCCTCTGGGACAGGGTTTGCTGAGCAGTTCTTC CSAPSGTGFAEQFF
TRBJ2-1 TRBV27 TRBD1 - TGTGCCAGCAGCGCCGCCAGGACAGGGATGATAATTAGCAATGAGCAGTTCTTC CASSAARTGMIISNEQFF
TRBJ2-2 TRBV6-5 - - TGTGCCAGCAGTTACACAGCAGGGATCGCCGGGGAGCTGTTTTTT CASSYTAGIAGELFF
TRBJ2-1 TRBV5-1 - - TGCGCCAGCAGCTTAGAACCCAACGCTCCCGACAATGAGCAGTTCTTC CASSLEPNAPDNEQFF
TRBJ2-2 TRBV18 - few TGTGCCAGCTCACCACTGACATCCCCGAACACCGGGGAGCTGTTTTTT CASSPLTSPNTGELFF
TRBJ2-6 TRBV4-3 - few TGCGCCAGCAGCCAAGAGAGCGCTGCCGGGGCCAACGTCCTGACTTTC CASSQESAAGANVLTF
TRBJ2-1 TRBV5-6 TRBD2 - TGTGCCAGCAGCTTGGGGTCTAGCGGGAGGTTCTACAATGAGCAGTTCTTC CASSLGSSGRFYNEQFF
TRBJ1-5 TRBV7-9 TRBD1 - TGTGCCAGCAGCAGAGGGACAGGGCCCAATCAGCCCCAGCATTTT CASSRGTGPNQPQHF
TRBJ2-7 TRBV7-9 - - TGTGCCAGCAGCTCCACTCGTACAGGGTTAGGCTCCTACGAGCAGTACTTC CASSSTRTGLGSYEQYF
TRBJ1-1 TRBV29-1 - - TGCAGCGGGGGGGGCGCCATGAACACTGAAGCTTTCTTT CSGGGAMNTEAFF
TRBJ2-7 TRBV5-6 - - TGTGCCAGCAGCTCGGGCGCAGGACTACTAACCTACGAGCAGTACTTC CASSSGAGLLTYEQYF
TRBJ2-7 TRBV5-1 - - TGCGCCAGCAGCCCGGGACGGGAAAACTACGAGCAGTACTTC CASSPGRENYEQYF
TRBJ2-5 TRBV5-1 - few TGCGCCAGCAGCTCCGGACAGACCCAAGAGACCCAGTACTTC CASSSGQTQETQYF
TRBJ2-4 TRBV7-2 - few TGTGCCAGCAGCTCCCCATCTCAGGGACTAGCCAAAAACATTCAGTACTTC CASSSPSQGLAKNIQYF
TRBJ2-7 TRBV30 - - TGTGCCTGGAGCCGGGGAGTTTACGAGCAGTACTTC CAWSRGVYEQYF
TRBJ2-6 TRBV5-6 - once TGTGCCAGCAGCGAAACTGGGGCCAACGTCCTGACTTTC CASSETGANVLTF
TRBJ2-1 TRBV7-9 - few TGTGCCAGCAGCGAGATAGCCTACAATGAGCAGTTCTTC CASSEIAYNEQFF
TRBJ2-7 TRBV5-1 TRBD2 - TGCGCCAGCAGCTTAGAACTAGCGGGAGGCTACGAGCAGTACTTC CASSLELAGGYEQYF
TRBJ2-7 TRBV5-1 - - TGCGCCAGCAGCTGGGGGTATGGGGCAGGCGCCTACGAGCAGTACTTC CASSWGYGAGAYEQYF
TRBJ2-2 TRBV14 - - TGTGCCAGCAGCCCTGCTGGGGGCGGGGAGCTGTTTTTT CASSPAGGGELFF
TRBJ2-5 TRBV7-9 - - TGTGCCAGCAGCGGTTGGGACAACAGAGAGGCCCAGTACTTC CASSGWDNREAQYF
TRBJ2-7 TRBV4-2 - - TGTGCCAGCAGCCAGGGTCTCGGGGAGCAGTACTTC CASSQGLGEQYF
TRBJ2-7 TRBV7-7 - once TGTGCCAGCAGCCCTACTCAGCGGGACACCTCCTACGAGCAGTACTTC CASSPTQRDTSYEQYF
TRBJ2-1 TRBV9 TRBD2 few TGTGCCAGCAGCGTAGGTAGCGGGGACAATGAGCAGTTCTTC CASSVGSGDNEQFF
TRBJ2-7 TRBV29-1 TRBD1 few TGCAGCGTTGCCGGGGACAGGGGGACCTACGAGCAGTACTTC CSVAGDRGTYEQYF
TRBJ2-1 TRBV29-1 - - TGCAGCCCCCGGGTGTTAGACCCCCAACCCAATGAGCAGTTCTTC CSPRVLDPQPNEQFF
TRBJ1-2 TRBV4-2 - - TGTGCCAGCAGCCTGGAGGGGCCCGTCAAGGGGTATGGCTACACCTTC CASSLEGPVKGYGYTF
TRBJ2-3 TRBV6-1 TRBD2 many TGTGCCAGCAGTGGACGACGACTAGCGGTAGATACGCAGTATTTT CASSGRRLAVDTQYF